These 24 T cell receptor beta chains share one sample of origin, sequenced in a study of a mutant IDH1 vaccine in newly diagnosed glioma. Time point described: baseline, week 1 (first vaccination visit). Treatment described: pre-vaccination baseline after standard-of-care therapy. Generated by immunoSEQ multiplex PCR, the TCRdb table keeps only in-frame clones and is missing some. The sample records about 63,000 clones, about 83% being singletons. The material was peripheral blood mononuclear cells (PBMCs), obtained from a glioma patient treated with radiotherapy, temozolomide or both. Every receptor here comes from a woman in her late teens or twenties with glioma. Some clones in this sample may be carry-over from other donors' samples.

J is TRBJ2-2 and V is TRBV19, with 10 bases identical to TRBD1. In germline, CDR1 is LNHDA, CDR2 SQIVND (reference sequence). The J segment lost 1 base and the V segment lost 6 bases, leaving 11 bases of the junction unmatched. The CDR3 spans 18 residues. This CDR3 reads CASSATGGLIMNTGELFF. The CDR3, as DNA: TGTGCCAGTAGCGCGACAGGGGGCCTAATAATGAACACCGGGGAGCTGTTTTTT.

The rearrangement links TRBV5-8 to TRBJ2-7, with D unresolved. The CDR3 runs 12 residues. Germline V lookup: CDR1 SGHTS, CDR2 YDEGEE. V was clipped by 5 bases and J by 2 bases, with 8 bases between them. The CDR3, as DNA: TGTGCCAGCAGATACGACACCTACGAGCAGTACTTC. Its translation is CASRYDTYEQYF.

Note on this clone: The sample carries other DNA sequences with the same CDR3. The CDR3 loop reads CASSVGQGAYEQYF. The CDR3 DNA follows: TGTGCCAGCAGCGTAGGACAGGGGGCTTACGAGCAGTACTTC. The gene calls are TRBV9 and TRBJ2-7; 10 bases match TRBD1. J was trimmed by 4 bases and V by 0 bases; bases with no gene match: 1. This CDR3 comprises 14 residues. Germline lookup yields CDR1 SGDLS and CDR2 YYNGEE. Full variable domain (rest looked up from reference TRBV9 and TRBJ2-7): DSGVTQTPKHLITATGQRVTLRCSPRSGDLSVYWYQQSLDQGLQFLIQYYNGEERAKGNILERFSAQQFPDLHSELNLSSLELGDSALYFCASSVGQGAYEQYFGPGTRLTVT.

CDR3 DNA sequence: TGTGCCAGCAATCTAGCGGGAGGGTACTCCTACAATGAGCAGTTCTTC. It specifies CASNLAGGYSYNEQFF. V gene TRBV27 combines with J gene TRBJ2-1; TRBD2 aligns across 12 bases. Germline-derived CDR1 and CDR2 are MNHEY and SMNVEV (reference sequence). The ends lost 7 bases at V and 0 bases at J; junction bases unmatched: 4. This CDR3 is built from 16 residues.

The chain couples TRBV4-1 to TRBJ1-1, with a tentative D call TRBD1 (5 bases). Germline CDR1 is MGHRA and CDR2 is YSYEKL. V was clipped by 0 bases and J by 1 base, with 9 bases between them. The CDR3 contains 15 residues. The CDR3: CASSQEKQGNTEAFF. As DNA, the CDR3 is TGCGCCAGCAGCCAAGAGAAGCAGGGGAACACTGAAGCTTTCTTT.

V gene TRBV27 combines with J gene TRBJ1-2; D is undetermined. The CDR3 length is 13 residues. Germline loops: CDR1 MNHEY, CDR2 SMNVEV (reference sequence). Trimming took off 5 bases at V and 8 bases at J, with 15 bases between the two ends. The CDR3 reads CASSPSHHWGYTF. CDR3 bases: TGTGCCAGCAGTCCTTCCCACCATTGGGGCTACACCTTC.

The gene calls are TRBV7-7 and TRBJ2-2; D call uncertain. V was pared by 5 bases and J by 7 bases, with 11 bases between. There are 13 residues in the CDR3. CDR1 SSHAT and CDR2 FNYEAQ come from the germline V gene (reference sequence). CDR3 protein: CASSPNPGGELFF. The DNA for the CDR3 is TGTGCCAGCAGCCCGAACCCGGGCGGGGAGCTGTTTTTT.

The chain links TRBV4-1 to TRBJ2-5, with D hard to call. CDR3 length: 14 amino acids. Trimming stripped 2 bases from V and 1 base from J, with 8 bases between. Germline V gives CDR1 MGHRA, CDR2 YSYEKL. In nucleotides, the CDR3 is TGCGCCAGCAGCCAACTTTCAGGCCAAGAGACCCAGTACTTC. Protein: CASSQLSGQETQYF.

The CDR3 DNA follows: TGTGCCAGCAGCACCCCAGGCGGGGGTGGAGACTATGGCTACACCTTC. Amino acid sequence: CASSTPGGGGDYGYTF. The V call is TRBV9, the J call TRBJ1-2; D may be TRBD1 (5 bases). Germline values: CDR1 SGDLS, CDR2 YYNGEE. The germline V and J ends were trimmed by 4 bases and 3 bases, with 19 bases remaining between them. This CDR3 has 16 amino acids.

The genes are TRBV27 and TRBJ1-4, with D tentatively TRBD1 (5 bases). Trimming shortened V by 2 bases and J by 12 bases, and 10 bases separated the two germline ends. Germline loops: CDR1 MNHEY, CDR2 SMNVEV (reference sequence). The CDR3 spans 12 residues. The CDR3 nucleotides read TGTGCCAGCAGTTTACCCGGGGACGAACTGTTTTTT. Amino acid sequence: CASSLPGDELFF.

The chain couples TRBV5-4 to TRBJ2-7, with 10 positions matching TRBD1. Germline-derived CDR1 and CDR2 are SGHNT and YYREEE (reference sequence). Trimming at V came to 3 bases and at J to 4 bases, leaving 7 bases not matched to a gene. The CDR3 length is 15 residues. Here the CDR3 DNA reads TGTGCCAGCAGCTACCCGGGACAGGGGTCGTACGAGCAGTACTTC. Protein product: CASSYPGQGSYEQYF.

The CDR3 protein is CASSRTGGGEQYF. In DNA, the CDR3 is TGTGCCAGCAGCAGGACGGGGGGTGGCGAGCAGTACTTC. The rearrangement uses TRBV5-5 and TRBJ2-7; 7 nucleotides agree with TRBD2. Trimming at V came to 4 bases and at J to 6 bases, leaving 7 bases not matched to a gene. Germline V gives CDR1 SGHKS, CDR2 YYEKEE (reference sequence). The CDR3 loop spans 13 amino acids.

The J gene is TRBJ1-5, the V gene TRBV6-1; D call uncertain. CDR1 and CDR2 (germline): MNHNS, SASEGT. Trimming left V 7 bases short and J 2 bases short, with 15 bases between. The CDR3 totals 15 residues. Written as DNA, the CDR3 is TGTGCCAGCATGAGGGTCTCCTTGGGCAATCAGCCCCAGCATTTT. It codes for CASMRVSLGNQPQHF.

The CDR3 region is CASSLNGVSTEAFF. CDR3 nucleotides: TGTGCCAGCAGTTTGAACGGGGTGTCCACTGAAGCTTTCTTT. The chain has TRBV27 and TRBJ1-1; no firm D call. V lost 3 bases and J 4 bases, leaving 12 bases between the germline ends. Germline V gives CDR1 MNHEY, CDR2 SMNVEV (reference sequence). The CDR3 is 14 residues long.

This chain links TRBV13 with TRBJ1-3, with 8 bases identical to TRBD1. J lost 0 bases, V lost 4 bases, and 14 bases had no gene match. The CDR3 contains 19 residues. The germline V gene encodes CDR1 PRHDT and CDR2 FYEKMQ (reference sequence). The CDR3 loop is CASSSRINRGTSSGNTIYF. Written as DNA, the CDR3 is TGTGCCAGCAGCTCGCGAATCAACAGGGGGACTAGCTCTGGAAACACCATATATTTT.

The chain is built from TRBV19 and TRBJ2-3, with D uncertain. This CDR3 contains 15 residues. Germline V gene data show CDR1 as LNHDA and CDR2 as SQIVND (reference sequence). V lost 3 bases, J lost 0 bases, and 10 bases lay in between. The CDR3: CASSMTTGSTDTQYF. The CDR3 DNA reads TGTGCCAGTAGTATGACGACCGGCAGCACAGATACGCAGTATTTT.

This clone was counted a few times. J is TRBJ2-1 and V is TRBV19; D is possibly TRBD1 (6 bases). The CDR3 is made up of 14 amino acids. The V end was cut by 3 bases, the J end by 4 bases, with 10 bases between. Germline lookup yields CDR1 LNHDA and CDR2 SQIVND (reference sequence). The CDR3 sequence: CASSMDSLYNEQFF. The CDR3 DNA is TGTGCCAGTAGTATGGACAGCCTATACAATGAGCAGTTCTTC.

The chain uses TRBV5-4 and TRBJ1-1; perhaps TRBD1 as D (5 bases). Trimming took off 2 bases at V and 5 bases at J, with 10 bases between the two ends. Looked up from germline, CDR1 is SGHNT and CDR2 is YYREEE (reference sequence). This CDR3 is 13 amino acids long. The CDR3 DNA sequence: TGTGCCAGCAGCTTCACAGGAAGGACTGAAGCTTTCTTT. It translates to CASSFTGRTEAFF.

The CDR3 sequence: CAWSVASGRRGDTQYF. CDR3 in DNA: TGTGCCTGGAGTGTGGCTAGCGGGAGGAGGGGAGATACGCAGTATTTT. The chain links TRBV30 to TRBJ2-3; 11 positions agree with TRBD2. This CDR3 is 16 amino acids long. Germline lookup yields CDR1 GTSNPN and CDR2 SVGIG (reference sequence). Trimming at V came to 0 bases and at J to 5 bases, leaving 7 bases not matched to a gene.

The chain combines TRBV5-1 with TRBJ2-7; D call uncertain. The CDR3 spans 18 residues. Germline V lookup: CDR1 SGHRS, CDR2 YFSETQ. Trimming removed 6 bases at V and 4 bases at J, with 29 bases between. The CDR3 DNA follows: TGCGCCAGCACACAACATCGACCTCGGGTACGGACGATTTACGAGCAGTACTTC. It specifies CASTQHRPRVRTIYEQYF.

This rearrangement joins TRBV9 to TRBJ2-5; D gene unclear. The germline V and J ends were trimmed by 0 bases and 5 bases, with 8 bases remaining between them. The CDR3 runs to 13 residues. The germline gives CDR1 SGDLS, CDR2 YYNGEE. The CDR3 DNA follows: TGTGCCAGCAGCGTAGAGGACGGGGAGACCCAGTACTTC. Amino acid sequence: CASSVEDGETQYF.

The chain couples TRBV2 to TRBJ2-7; D remains unclear. The V gene's germline CDR1 is SNHLY and CDR2 FYNNEI. Trimming removed 6 bases at V and 2 bases at J, with 14 bases between. The CDR3 is made up of 14 amino acids. The CDR3 loop reads CASRGPGVAYEQYF. CDR3 nucleotides: TGTGCCAGCAGGGGCCCCGGTGTGGCCTACGAGCAGTACTTC.

This chain uses TRBV27 with TRBJ1-5, with 7 nucleotides matching TRBD1. The V gene's germline CDR1 is MNHEY and CDR2 SMNVEV (reference sequence). J was trimmed by 7 bases and V by 6 bases; bases with no gene match: 9. The CDR3 consists of 14 residues. CDR3 nucleotide sequence: TGTGCCAGCAGCCCACAGGGGATAGGGCAGCCCCAGCATTTT. Residues: CASSPQGIGQPQHF.

The chain links TRBV9 to TRBJ1-1; D unclear. V was trimmed by 0 bases and J by 6 bases, leaving 9 bases between them. This CDR3 has 13 amino acids. The V gene's germline CDR1 is SGDLS and CDR2 YYNGEE. The CDR3 region is CASSVVRVPEAFF. For the CDR3, the DNA is TGTGCCAGCAGCGTAGTTAGGGTGCCTGAAGCTTTCTTT. Drawing the rest from reference TRBV9 and TRBJ1-1, the complete variable domain is DSGVTQTPKHLITATGQRVTLRCSPRSGDLSVYWYQQSLDQGLQFLIQYYNGEERAKGNILERFSAQQFPDLHSELNLSSLELGDSALYFCASSVVRVPEAFFGQGTRLTVV.